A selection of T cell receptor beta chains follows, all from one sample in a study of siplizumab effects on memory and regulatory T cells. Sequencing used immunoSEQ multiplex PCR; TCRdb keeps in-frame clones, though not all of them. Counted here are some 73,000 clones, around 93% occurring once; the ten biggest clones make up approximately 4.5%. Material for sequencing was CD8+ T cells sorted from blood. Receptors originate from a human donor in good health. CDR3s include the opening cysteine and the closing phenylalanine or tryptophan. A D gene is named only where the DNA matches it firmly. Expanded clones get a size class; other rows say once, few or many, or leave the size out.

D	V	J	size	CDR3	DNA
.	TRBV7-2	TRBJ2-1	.	CASSLSRVNEQFF	TGTGCCAGCAGCTTAAGCCGGGTCAATGAGCAGTTCTTC
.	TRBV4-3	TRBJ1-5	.	CASSQDRVASNQPQHF	TGCGCCAGCAGCCAAGATAGGGTAGCGAGCAATCAGCCCCAGCATTTT
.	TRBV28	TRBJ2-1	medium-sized	CASSPREGYNEQFF	TGTGCCAGCAGTCCAAGAGAGGGGTACAATGAGCAGTTCTTC
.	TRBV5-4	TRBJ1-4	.	CASSLRANEKLFF	TGTGCCAGCAGCTTGAGGGCTAATGAAAAACTGTTTTTT
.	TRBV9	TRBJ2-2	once	CASSVALEGAAGELFF	TGTGCCAGCAGCGTAGCTCTGGAGGGGGCGGCCGGGGAGCTGTTTTTT
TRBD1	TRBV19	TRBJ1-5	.	CASSMPGGQPQHF	TGTGCCAGTAGTATGCCAGGGGGGCAGCCCCAGCATTTT
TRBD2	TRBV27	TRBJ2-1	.	CASSAWTSGANEQFF	TGTGCCAGCAGTGCCTGGACTAGCGGGGCCAATGAGCAGTTCTTC
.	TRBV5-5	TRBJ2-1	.	CASSNSRNEQFF	TGTGCCAGCAGCAACTCTAGGAATGAGCAGTTCTTC
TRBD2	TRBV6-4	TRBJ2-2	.	CASSDYPSAGAGELFF	TGTGCCAGCAGTGACTACCCATCAGCGGGGGCCGGGGAGCTGTTTTTT
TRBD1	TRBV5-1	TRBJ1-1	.	CASSLTGPTEAFF	TGCGCCAGCAGCCTGACAGGGCCAACTGAAGCTTTCTTT
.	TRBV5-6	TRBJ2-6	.	CASSGPGHSGANVLTF	TGTGCCAGCAGCGGGCCCGGGCACTCTGGGGCCAACGTCCTGACTTTC
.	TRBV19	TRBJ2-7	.	CASSTTSREQYF	TGTGCCAGTAGTACAACTAGCCGCGAGCAGTACTTC
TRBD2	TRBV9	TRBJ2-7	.	CASSVGSGGTYEQYF	TGTGCCAGCAGCGTAGGTAGCGGGGGAACCTACGAGCAGTACTTC
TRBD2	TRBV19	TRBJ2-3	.	CASTPGLAGPTDTQYF	TGTGCCAGTACCCCGGGACTAGCGGGGCCCACAGATACGCAGTATTTT
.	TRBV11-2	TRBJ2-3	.	CASSYGQQNTDTQYF	TGTGCCAGCAGCTACGGGCAGCAAAACACAGATACGCAGTATTTT
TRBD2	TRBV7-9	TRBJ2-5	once	CASSAPGLALETQYF	TGTGCCAGCAGCGCACCGGGACTAGCTTTGGAGACCCAGTACTTC
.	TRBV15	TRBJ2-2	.	CATSRDRGVGTGELFF	TGTGCCACCAGCAGAGATAGAGGTGTGGGGACCGGGGAGCTGTTTTTT
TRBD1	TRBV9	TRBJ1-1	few	CASSVTGIGTEAFF	TGTGCCAGCAGCGTGACAGGGATCGGGACTGAAGCTTTCTTT
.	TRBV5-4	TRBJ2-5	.	CASSLGGNQETQYF	TGTGCCAGCAGCTTGGGTGGGAACCAAGAGACCCAGTACTTC
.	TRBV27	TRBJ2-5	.	CASRRGGLETQYF	TGTGCCAGCAGACGAGGAGGTTTGGAGACCCAGTACTTC
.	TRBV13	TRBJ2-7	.	CASSHRDSSYEQYF	TGTGCCAGCAGCCACCGGGACTCCTCCTACGAGCAGTACTTC
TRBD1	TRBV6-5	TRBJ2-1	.	CASGVTGDNEQFF	TGTGCCAGCGGGGTGACAGGGGACAATGAGCAGTTCTTC
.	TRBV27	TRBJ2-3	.	CASSQDWDTQYF	TGTGCCAGCAGTCAGGACTGGGATACGCAGTATTTT
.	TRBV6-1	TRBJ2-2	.	CASSDHRPTGELFF	TGTGCCAGCAGTGATCACAGGCCCACCGGGGAGCTGTTTTTT
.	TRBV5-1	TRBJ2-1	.	CASSPTDRLGNEQFF	TGCGCCAGCAGCCCAACAGACAGGTTGGGCAATGAGCAGTTCTTC
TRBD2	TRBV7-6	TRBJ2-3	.	CASSPLRPELSGGGSTDTQYF	TGTGCCAGCAGCCCACTAAGGCCGGAACTATCTGGCGGGGGGTCGACAGATACGCAGTATTTT
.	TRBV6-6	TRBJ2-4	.	CASRRPIYIQYF	TGTGCCAGCAGGCGACCCATCTACATTCAGTACTTC
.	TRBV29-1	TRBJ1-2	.	CSVEMGTYDGYTF	TGCAGCGTTGAGATGGGGACATACGATGGCTACACCTTC
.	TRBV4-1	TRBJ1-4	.	CASSPKGRGILRATNEKLFF	TGCGCCAGCAGCCCGAAGGGCAGGGGCATACTTAGGGCAACTAATGAAAAACTGTTTTTT
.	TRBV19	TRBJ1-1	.	CASNYGDTEAFF	TGTGCCAGTAATTACGGGGACACTGAAGCTTTCTTT
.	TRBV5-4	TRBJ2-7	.	CASSVPPAQEQYF	TGTGCCAGCAGCGTCCCTCCCGCGCAAGAGCAGTACTTC
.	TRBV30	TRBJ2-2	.	CAWEETGELFF	TGTGCCTGGGAAGAGACCGGGGAGCTGTTTTTT
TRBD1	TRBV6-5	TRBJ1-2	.	CASSNRGLVYGYTF	TGTGCCAGCAGTAACAGGGGGCTGGTCTATGGCTACACCTTC
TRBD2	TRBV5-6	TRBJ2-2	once	CASSLAGLATDTGELFF	TGTGCCAGCAGCTTGGCGGGACTAGCGACGGACACCGGGGAGCTGTTTTTT
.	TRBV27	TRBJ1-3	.	CASSTTGSGNTIYF	TGTGCCAGCAGTACTACAGGGTCTGGAAACACCATATATTTT
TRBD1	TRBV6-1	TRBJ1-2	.	CASSEGQGDWYGYTF	TGTGCCAGCAGTGAAGGACAGGGAGATTGGTATGGCTACACCTTC
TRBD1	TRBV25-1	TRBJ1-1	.	CASSERTGIESTEAFF	TGTGCCAGCAGTGAAAGGACAGGGATAGAGTCCACTGAAGCTTTCTTT
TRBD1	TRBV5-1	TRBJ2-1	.	CASSWSDRANEQFF	TGCGCCAGCAGCTGGTCGGACAGGGCTAATGAGCAGTTCTTC
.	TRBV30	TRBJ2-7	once	CALGGGYEQYF	TGTGCCTTGGGGGGCGGCTACGAGCAGTACTTC
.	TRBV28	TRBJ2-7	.	CASSLWGRGYPYEQYF	TGTGCCAGCAGTTTATGGGGTCGGGGATATCCCTACGAGCAGTACTTC
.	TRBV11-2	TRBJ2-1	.	CASSVKSSYNEQFF	TGTGCCAGCAGCGTTAAAAGCTCCTACAATGAGCAGTTCTTC
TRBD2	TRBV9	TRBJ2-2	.	CASSSKRGSNTGELFF	TGTGCCAGCAGCTCTAAGCGGGGGTCGAACACCGGGGAGCTGTTTTTT
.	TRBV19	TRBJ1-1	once	CASSMVGHQNTEAFF	TGTGCCAGTAGTATGGTAGGGCACCAGAACACTGAAGCTTTCTTT
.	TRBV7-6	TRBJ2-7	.	CASSFTGFGYEQYF	TGTGCCAGCAGTTTTACTGGGTTTGGGTACGAGCAGTACTTC
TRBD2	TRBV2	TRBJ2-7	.	CASAWSGVPYEQYF	TGTGCCAGCGCCTGGAGCGGGGTACCCTACGAGCAGTACTTC
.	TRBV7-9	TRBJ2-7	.	CASRSGMHEQYF	TGTGCCAGTAGGTCGGGAATGCACGAGCAGTACTTC